These 5 T cell receptor beta chains were sequenced from one sample in a study of vaccination effects on CD4 cells after COVID-19. ViraFEST assay sequencing came after antigen-specific CD4+ T cells were expanded with viral peptide pools. Scientists isolated CD4+ T cells after an approximately 9-day culture period ended. Vaccine recipients lacked prior SARS-CoV-2 infection and had negative nucleocapsid antibodies. These receptors have no known antigen. Clones were sequenced by immunoSEQ multiplex PCR, and TCRdb holds only the in-frame ones, with some missing. The table records 65,000 or so clones, 65% to 85% of them present only once. The sample was CD4+ T cells from PBMCs cultured with HCoV-NL63 spike peptides, taken before COVID-19 vaccination. Receptors originate from a human donor who received a COVID-19 vaccine.

This rearrangement joins TRBV24-1 to TRBJ2-4; D call uncertain. CDR1 and CDR2 from the germline V gene are KGHDR and SFDVKD. Trimming took off 3 bases at V and 2 bases at J, with 13 bases between the two ends. The CDR3 length is 16 residues. CDR3 residues: CATSDGALGSKNIQYF. CDR3 DNA: TGTGCCACCAGTGATGGTGCCTTGGGGTCCAAAAACATTCAGTACTTC.

The rearrangement joins TRBV28 to TRBJ2-5; TRBD1 matches 7 bases. The germline V gene has CDR1 MDHEN and CDR2 SYDVKM. Trimming removed 5 bases from V and 5 bases from J; junction bases left unmatched: 8. The CDR3 sequence is 14 residues long. CDR3 protein: CASSDRQGTETQYF. The CDR3 coding sequence is TGTGCCAGCAGTGATAGACAGGGAACCGAGACCCAGTACTTC. Full variable domain (remainder filled in from reference TRBV28 and TRBJ2-5): DVKVTQSSRYLVKRTGEKVFLECVQDMDHENMFWYRQDPGLGLRLIYFSYDVKMKEKGDIPEGYSVSREKKERFSLILESASTNQTSMYLCASSDRQGTETQYFGPGTRLLVL.

The chain has TRBV30 and TRBJ2-3; 7 nucleotides match TRBD1. This CDR3 comprises 16 residues. V was clipped by 0 bases and J by 0 bases; unmatched bases: 6. From germline, CDR1 is GTSNPN and CDR2 SVGIG (reference sequence). CDR3: CAWSVGTGASTDTQYF. The CDR3 region has the DNA TGTGCCTGGAGTGTAGGAACAGGGGCCAGCACAGATACGCAGTATTTT.

The chain couples TRBV14 to TRBJ2-3, with 11 nucleotides matching TRBD2. J gave up 2 bases and V 3 bases, and 4 bases lay outside the gene matches. Germline CDR1 SGHDN, CDR2 FVKESK. The CDR3 is 16 amino acids. CDR3 bases: TGTGCCAGCAGCCAGGGACTAGCGGTGGACACAGATACGCAGTATTTT. This translates into CASSQGLAVDTDTQYF.

The rearrangement joins TRBV15 to TRBJ1-5, with D unresolved. From germline, CDR1 is LNHNV and CDR2 YYDKDF (reference sequence). CDR3 length: 14 amino acids. V lost 5 bases and J 8 bases, leaving 16 bases between the germline ends. CDR3 in amino acids: CATSQPPALEPQHF. The CDR3 DNA follows: TGTGCCACCAGCCAGCCCCCCGCCCTTGAGCCCCAGCATTTT.